These T cell receptor beta chains were read from a single sample in a study of T cell responses to AZD1222 COVID-19 vaccine. The table came from immunoSEQ multiplex PCR; TCRdb's copy has only in-frame clones and leaves some out. The sample contains about 200,000 clones, 93% of which appear only once. The input for sequencing was peripheral blood, taken 28 days after the second AZD1222 dose. These receptors originate from an adult who received the AZD1222 COVID-19 vaccine. Both conserved end residues are part of each CDR3. The D gene is left open where the match is weak. For some rows the clone size is stated as once, few or many, or as a class when expanded; others skip it.

CDR3 DNA: TGTGCCAGCACCGTCCCGACTAGCGACCCCAATGAGCAGTTCTTC
CDR3 protein: CASTVPTSDPNEQFF
clone size: -
CDR3 length: 15
V gene: TRBV7-9
D gene: TRBD2
J gene: TRBJ2-1

CDR3 DNA: TGTGCCAGCAGTTTATATAGCTCTGGGGCCAACGTCCTGACTTTC
CDR3 protein: CASSLYSSGANVLTF
clone size: -
CDR3 length: 15
V gene: TRBV27
D gene: -
J gene: TRBJ2-6

CDR3 DNA: TGTGCCAGCCGTTACGGCGGGGGCTCCCCCTACGAGCAGTACTTC
CDR3 protein: CASRYGGGSPYEQYF
clone size: -
CDR3 length: 15
V gene: TRBV19
D gene: -
J gene: TRBJ2-7

CDR3 DNA: TGTGCCAGCAGCTCGACAGAGAACTATGGCTACACCTTC
CDR3 protein: CASSSTENYGYTF
clone size: -
CDR3 length: 13
V gene: TRBV12-3/TRBV12-4
D gene: -
J gene: TRBJ1-2

CDR3 DNA: TGTGCCAGTAAGAATGACTACACTGAAGCTTTCTTT
CDR3 protein: CASKNDYTEAFF
clone size: once
CDR3 length: 12
V gene: TRBV11-1
D gene: -
J gene: TRBJ1-1

CDR3 DNA: TGCGCCAGCAGTCACCGGGACAGCCTCCCTGAAGCTTTCTTT
CDR3 protein: CASSHRDSLPEAFF
clone size: -
CDR3 length: 14
V gene: TRBV10-2
D gene: TRBD1
J gene: TRBJ1-1

CDR3 DNA: TGTGCCAGCAGCACACCGGGACAGGGGGGCTATGGCTACACCTTC
CDR3 protein: CASSTPGQGGYGYTF
clone size: -
CDR3 length: 15
V gene: TRBV3-1/TRBV3-2
D gene: TRBD1
J gene: TRBJ1-2

CDR3 DNA: TGTGCCAGCAGTGAAGGCCAATTCGAAGGCTATGAGCAGTTCTTC
CDR3 protein: CASSEGQFEGYEQFF
clone size: -
CDR3 length: 15
V gene: TRBV6-1
D gene: -
J gene: TRBJ2-1

CDR3 DNA: TGCGCCAGCAGCTTGGACAGTAATCAATTCTATGGCTACACCTTC
CDR3 protein: CASSLDSNQFYGYTF
clone size: -
CDR3 length: 15
V gene: TRBV5-1
D gene: -
J gene: TRBJ1-2

CDR3 DNA: TGTGCTAGTGGGGCCCTCGGGGAGACCCAGTACTTC
CDR3 protein: CASGALGETQYF
clone size: -
CDR3 length: 12
V gene: TRBV12-5
D gene: -
J gene: TRBJ2-5

CDR3 DNA: TGTGCCAGCAGTTCCCGGGGGGGCGGCACCGGGGAGCTGTTTTTT
CDR3 protein: CASSSRGGGTGELFF
clone size: once
CDR3 length: 15
V gene: TRBV27
D gene: TRBD2
J gene: TRBJ2-2

CDR3 DNA: TGTGCCAGCAGCCGCCTGGGGGGGTTTGAGACCCAGTACTTC
CDR3 protein: CASSRLGGFETQYF
clone size: -
CDR3 length: 14
V gene: TRBV3-1/TRBV3-2
D gene: TRBD2
J gene: TRBJ2-5

CDR3 DNA: TGTGCCAGCAGTCAGACTAGCGGGGCCTTGGGGGAGCTGTTTTTT
CDR3 protein: CASSQTSGALGELFF
clone size: -
CDR3 length: 15
V gene: TRBV6-5
D gene: TRBD2
J gene: TRBJ2-2

CDR3 DNA: TGTGCCAGCAGTTACCGACAGGGAAGGGTCGGGAAGACTGAAGCTTTCTTT
CDR3 protein: CASSYRQGRVGKTEAFF
clone size: few
CDR3 length: 17
V gene: TRBV28
D gene: TRBD1
J gene: TRBJ1-1

CDR3 DNA: TGTGCCAGCTCACCAGGGCAGGCGAGCTCCTACGAGCAGTACTTC
CDR3 protein: CASSPGQASSYEQYF
clone size: -
CDR3 length: 15
V gene: TRBV18
D gene: -
J gene: TRBJ2-7

CDR3 DNA: TGTGCCAGCAGCGCATCTCAAGAGGGCTCCTACGAGCAGTACTTC
CDR3 protein: CASSASQEGSYEQYF
clone size: -
CDR3 length: 15
V gene: TRBV7-9
D gene: -
J gene: TRBJ2-7

CDR3 DNA: TGTGCCAGCAGTGAGGGGGGGTACACTGAAGCTTTCTTT
CDR3 protein: CASSEGGYTEAFF
clone size: -
CDR3 length: 13
V gene: TRBV2
D gene: -
J gene: TRBJ1-1

CDR3 DNA: TGTGCCAGCAGTCGCAGTTGGAACACTGAAGCTTTCTTT
CDR3 protein: CASSRSWNTEAFF
clone size: -
CDR3 length: 13
V gene: TRBV7-8
D gene: -
J gene: TRBJ1-1

CDR3 DNA: TGTGCCAGCAGTTCACAGGGAAGGGAGCCCCAGCATTTT
CDR3 protein: CASSSQGREPQHF
clone size: -
CDR3 length: 13
V gene: TRBV6-5
D gene: -
J gene: TRBJ1-5

CDR3 DNA: TGTGCCAGCAGTATGGTAGAAGCTTTCTTT
CDR3 protein: CASSMVEAFF
clone size: -
CDR3 length: 10
V gene: TRBV12-3/TRBV12-4
D gene: -
J gene: TRBJ1-1

CDR3 DNA: TGTGCCAGTAGCAAGGACTGGACCGGGGAGCTGTTTTTT
CDR3 protein: CASSKDWTGELFF
clone size: -
CDR3 length: 13
V gene: TRBV19
D gene: -
J gene: TRBJ2-2

CDR3 DNA: TGTGCCAGCAGCTTCGGAGTCGAGCAGTACTTC
CDR3 protein: CASSFGVEQYF
clone size: -
CDR3 length: 11
V gene: TRBV5-4
D gene: -
J gene: TRBJ2-7

CDR3 DNA: TGTGCCAGCAGCCTTGGACAGGGCAGTGGCTACACCTTC
CDR3 protein: CASSLGQGSGYTF
clone size: -
CDR3 length: 13
V gene: TRBV5-4
D gene: TRBD1
J gene: TRBJ1-2